The present TCR beta chain was sequenced within a study of T cells after yellow fever vaccination. Of note for this clonotype: No conserved phenylalanine or tryptophan ends this CDR3, so it is likely a read error.

TCRdb re-analysed the 5' RACE reads in MiXCR, keeping a single row per CDR3 protein. This sample carries about 300,000 distinct CDR3 sequences, 8.7% of them seen once, and the ten largest clones take approximately 3.5%. Sample: CD4+ T cells sorted from PBMCs, taken 5 days after the yellow fever booster vaccination. The source of this sequence is a man aged 18 to 35 who received the YFV17D yellow fever vaccine.

In DNA, the CDR3 is TGTGCCAGCAGTGAAGCAGGTACTAGCTTGAGGGATACGCAGTATCTT. Translating gives CASSEAGTSLRDTQYL. The rearrangement links TRBV6-1 to TRBJ2-3; possibly TRBD2 for D (6 bases). Trimming cost V 0 bases and J 6 bases, with 16 bases left between them. Germline CDR1 reads MNHNS; CDR2 reads SASEGT. This CDR3 spans 16 amino acids.